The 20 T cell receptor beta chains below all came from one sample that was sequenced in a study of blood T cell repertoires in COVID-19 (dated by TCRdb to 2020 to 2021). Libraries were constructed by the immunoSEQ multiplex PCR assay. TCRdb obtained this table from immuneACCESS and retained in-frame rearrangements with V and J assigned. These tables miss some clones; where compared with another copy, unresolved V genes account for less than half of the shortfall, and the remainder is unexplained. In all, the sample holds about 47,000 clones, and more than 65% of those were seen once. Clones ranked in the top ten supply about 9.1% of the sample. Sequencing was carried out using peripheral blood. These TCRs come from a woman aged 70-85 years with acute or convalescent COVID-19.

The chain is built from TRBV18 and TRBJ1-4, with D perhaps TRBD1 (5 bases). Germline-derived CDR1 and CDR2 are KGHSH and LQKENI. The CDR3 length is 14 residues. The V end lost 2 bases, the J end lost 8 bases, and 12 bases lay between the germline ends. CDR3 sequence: CASSPGAGDEKLFF. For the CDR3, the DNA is TGTGCCAGCTCACCAGGGGCAGGAGACGAAAAACTGTTTTTT.

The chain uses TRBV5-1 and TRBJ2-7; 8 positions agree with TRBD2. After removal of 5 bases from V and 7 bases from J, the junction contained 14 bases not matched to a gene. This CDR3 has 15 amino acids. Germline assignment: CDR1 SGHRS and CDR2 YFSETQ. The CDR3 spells CASSLQGLGVGEQYF. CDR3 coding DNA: TGCGCCAGCAGTCTCCAGGGACTAGGGGTGGGGGAGCAGTACTTC.

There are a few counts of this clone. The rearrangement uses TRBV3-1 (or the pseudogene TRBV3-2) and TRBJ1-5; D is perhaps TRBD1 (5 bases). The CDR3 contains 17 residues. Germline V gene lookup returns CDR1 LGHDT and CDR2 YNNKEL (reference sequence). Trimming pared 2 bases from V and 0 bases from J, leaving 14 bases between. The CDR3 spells CASSQKQDLYSNQPQHF. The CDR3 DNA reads TGTGCCAGCAGCCAAAAACAGGACCTGTATAGCAATCAGCCCCAGCATTTT.

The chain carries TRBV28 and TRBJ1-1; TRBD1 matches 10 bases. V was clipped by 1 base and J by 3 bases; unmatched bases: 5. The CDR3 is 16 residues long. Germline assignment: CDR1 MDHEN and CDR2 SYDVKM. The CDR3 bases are TGTGCCAGCAGTTTATTGGGACAGGGGTGGTACACTGAAGCTTTCTTT. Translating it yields CASSLLGQGWYTEAFF.

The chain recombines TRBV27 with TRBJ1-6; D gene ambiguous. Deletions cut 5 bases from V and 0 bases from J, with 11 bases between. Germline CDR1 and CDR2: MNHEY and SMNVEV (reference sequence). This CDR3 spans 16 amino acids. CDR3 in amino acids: CASSQEWPSYNSPLHF. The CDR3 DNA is TGTGCCAGCAGTCAAGAATGGCCCTCCTATAATTCACCCCTCCACTTT.

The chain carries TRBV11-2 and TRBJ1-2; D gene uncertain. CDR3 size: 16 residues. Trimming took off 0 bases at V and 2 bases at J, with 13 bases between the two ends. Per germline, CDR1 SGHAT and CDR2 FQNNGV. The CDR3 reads CASSLDKQVPNYGYTF. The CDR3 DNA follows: TGTGCCAGCAGCTTAGATAAGCAGGTCCCAAACTATGGCTACACCTTC.

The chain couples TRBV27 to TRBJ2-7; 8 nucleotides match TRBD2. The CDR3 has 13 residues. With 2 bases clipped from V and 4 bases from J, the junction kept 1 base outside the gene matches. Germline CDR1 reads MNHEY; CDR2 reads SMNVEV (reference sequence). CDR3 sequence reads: CASSLAGGYEQYF. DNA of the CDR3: TGTGCCAGCAGTTTAGCGGGAGGATACGAGCAGTACTTC.

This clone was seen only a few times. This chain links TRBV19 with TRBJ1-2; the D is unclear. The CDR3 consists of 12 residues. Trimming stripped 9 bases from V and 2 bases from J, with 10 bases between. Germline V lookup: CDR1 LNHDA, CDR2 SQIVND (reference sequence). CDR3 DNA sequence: TGTGCCAGCCAACGGGAGAACTATGGCTACACCTTC. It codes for CASQRENYGYTF.

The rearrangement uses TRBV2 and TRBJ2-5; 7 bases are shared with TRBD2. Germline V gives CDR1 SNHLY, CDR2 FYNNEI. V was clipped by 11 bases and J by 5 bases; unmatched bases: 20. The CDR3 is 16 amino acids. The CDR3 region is CASSKGAGRLQETQYF. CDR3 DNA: TGTGCCTCCTCAAAGGGAGCGGGGAGACTTCAGGAGACCCAGTACTTC. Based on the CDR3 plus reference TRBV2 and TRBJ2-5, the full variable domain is EPEVTQTPSHQVTQMGQEVILRCVPISNHLYFYWYRQILGQKVEFLVSFYNNEISEKSEIFDDQFSVERPDGSNFTLKIRSTKLEDSAMYFCASSKGAGRLQETQYFGPGTRLLVL.

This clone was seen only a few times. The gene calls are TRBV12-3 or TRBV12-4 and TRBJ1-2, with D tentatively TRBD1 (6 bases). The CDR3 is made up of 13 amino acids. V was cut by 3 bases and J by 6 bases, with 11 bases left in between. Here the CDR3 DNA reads TGTGCCAGCAGTTTGCAGGGGACGGATGGCTACACCTTC. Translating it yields CASSLQGTDGYTF.

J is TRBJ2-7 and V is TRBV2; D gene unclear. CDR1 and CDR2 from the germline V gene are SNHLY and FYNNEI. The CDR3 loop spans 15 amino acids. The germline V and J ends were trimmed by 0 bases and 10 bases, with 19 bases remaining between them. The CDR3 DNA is TGTGCCAGCAGTGAAGCAGGTCAGGCTTCCTACGGTCAGTACTTC. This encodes CASSEAGQASYGQYF.

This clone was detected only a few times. The DNA of the CDR3 is TGTGCCTGGAGGGGAGGGAGAAAGAACACCGGGGAGCTGTTTTTT. Its protein is CAWRGGRKNTGELFF. V and J are TRBV30 and TRBJ2-2, with 7 bases that match TRBD2. Germline trimming cut 3 bases from V and 1 base from J; bases unmatched to any gene: 5. CDR1 is GTSNPN and CDR2 is SVGIG in the germline V gene (reference sequence). This CDR3 has 15 residues.

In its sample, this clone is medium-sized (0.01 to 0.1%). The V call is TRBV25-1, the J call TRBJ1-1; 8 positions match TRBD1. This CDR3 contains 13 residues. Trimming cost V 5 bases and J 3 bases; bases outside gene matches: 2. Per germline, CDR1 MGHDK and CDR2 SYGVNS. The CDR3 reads CASSTQGDTEAFF. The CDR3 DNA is TGTGCCAGCAGTACACAGGGGGACACTGAAGCTTTCTTT. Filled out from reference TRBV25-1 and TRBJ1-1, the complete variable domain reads EADIYQTPRYLVIGTGKKITLECSQTMGHDKMYWYQQDPGMELHLIHYSYGVNSTEKGDLSSESTVSRIRTEHFPLTLESARPSHTSQYLCASSTQGDTEAFFGQGTRLTVV.

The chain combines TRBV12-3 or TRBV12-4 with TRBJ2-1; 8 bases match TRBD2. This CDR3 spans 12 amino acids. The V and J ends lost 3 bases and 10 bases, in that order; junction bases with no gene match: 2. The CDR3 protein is CASSFPSGEQFF. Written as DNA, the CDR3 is TGTGCCAGCAGTTTCCCTAGCGGGGAGCAGTTCTTC.

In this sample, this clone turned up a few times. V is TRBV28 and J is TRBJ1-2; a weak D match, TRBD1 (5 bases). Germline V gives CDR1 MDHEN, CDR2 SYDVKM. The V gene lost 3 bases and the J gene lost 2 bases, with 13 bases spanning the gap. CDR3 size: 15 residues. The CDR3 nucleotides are TGTGCCAGCAGTTTCAGGGCCCGATTAAACTATGGCTACACCTTC. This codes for CASSFRARLNYGYTF.

CDR3 sequence (DNA): TGTGCCAGTATAGGAGCCGCGGGAAACATTCAGTACTTC. Translating gives CASIGAAGNIQYF. This chain uses TRBV19 with TRBJ2-4; the D gene is possibly TRBD2 (5 bases). Between the trimmed V and J ends, which lost 7 bases and 6 bases, there was a span of 13 bases. Germline V gene data show CDR1 as LNHDA and CDR2 as SQIVND (reference sequence). This CDR3 region has 13 residues.

CDR3 loop: CASTGIAGGGELFF. CDR3 in DNA: TGTGCCAGTACCGGGATCGCCGGCGGCGGGGAGCTGTTTTTT. The J gene is TRBJ2-2, the V gene TRBV6-6; D might be TRBD2 (5 bases). Germline CDR1 is MNHNY and CDR2 is SVGAGI (reference sequence). V lost 9 bases and J 7 bases, leaving 18 bases between the germline ends. This CDR3 contains 14 residues.

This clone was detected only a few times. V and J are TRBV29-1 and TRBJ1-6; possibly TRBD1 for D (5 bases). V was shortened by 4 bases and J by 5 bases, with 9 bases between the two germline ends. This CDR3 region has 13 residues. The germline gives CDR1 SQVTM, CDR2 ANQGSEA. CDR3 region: CSVADTNNSPLHF. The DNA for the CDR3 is TGCAGCGTTGCGGACACAAATAATTCACCCCTCCACTTT. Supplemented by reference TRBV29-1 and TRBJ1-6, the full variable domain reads SAVISQKPSRDICQRGTSLTIQCQVDSQVTMMFWYRQQPGQSLTLIATANQGSEATYESGFVIDKFPISRPNLTFSTLTVSNMSPEDSSIYLCSVADTNNSPLHFGNGTRLTVT.

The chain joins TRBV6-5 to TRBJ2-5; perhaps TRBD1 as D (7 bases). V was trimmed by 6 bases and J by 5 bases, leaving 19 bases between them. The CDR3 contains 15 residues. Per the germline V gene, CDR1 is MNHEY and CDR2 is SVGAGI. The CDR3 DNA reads TGTGCCAGCAGGAGACAGGGCCGGAGGGAGGAGACCCAGTACTTC. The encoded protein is CASRRQGRREETQYF.

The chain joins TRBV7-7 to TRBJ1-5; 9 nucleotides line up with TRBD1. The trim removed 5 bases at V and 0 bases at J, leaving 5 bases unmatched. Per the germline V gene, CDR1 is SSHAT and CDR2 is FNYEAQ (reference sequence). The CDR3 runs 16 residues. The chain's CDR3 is CASSGRTGDSNQPQHF. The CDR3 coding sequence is TGTGCCAGCAGCGGGCGGACAGGGGATAGCAATCAGCCCCAGCATTTT.